The TCR beta chain under discussion was sequenced for a study of blood T cell repertoires in COVID-19. On the study more broadly: Nucleic acid was either cDNA or gDNA, and it came from T cells, B-cell-depleted T cells, or PBMCs.

Germline values: CDR1 SGHNT, CDR2 YYREEE (reference sequence). The CDR3 contains 16 residues. Trimming took 4 bases from V and 1 from J; bases not matched to a gene: 8. Sequencing used immunoSEQ multiplex PCR; TCRdb keeps in-frame clones, though not all of them. The table has roughly 160,000 clones, 70% to 90% seen once. Material for sequencing was peripheral blood. The rearrangement links TRBV5-4 to TRBJ2-3, with 8 nucleotides matching TRBD1. The source is a man older than 75 with COVID-19, enrolled during active disease. The CDR3, as DNA: TGTGCCAGCAGCCCTAGCCCAGGGGGCGGCACAGATACGCAGTATTTT. Amino acids: CASSPSPGGGTDTQYF.